The next 2 T cell receptor beta chains were all read from a single sample in a study of shared clonotypes between healthy human individuals. Sequencing was performed with immunoSEQ multiplex PCR; in TCRdb, only in-frame clones are kept and a portion is missing. The sample comprises some 900,000 clones, more than 75% of which are singletons, and around 1.4% rests with the top ten. Sample: memory CD4+ T cells sorted from blood. Subset described: CD45RA-negative fraction. These receptors all stem from a man between 18 and 29 years old in good health.

The genes are TRBV5-4 and TRBJ1-5; D not certain. V lost 0 bases to trimming and J lost 7 bases, with 14 bases between them. This CDR3 spans 15 amino acids. Germline values: CDR1 SGHNT, CDR2 YYREEE (reference sequence). CDR3 amino acids: CASSLGSEGWQPQHF. CDR3 nucleotide sequence: TGTGCCAGCAGCTTGGGAAGTGAGGGTTGGCAGCCCCAGCATTTT.

The CDR3, as DNA: TGTGCCAGCGGGACTAGCGGGGGCTCAGATACGCAGTATTTT. It is translated as CASGTSGGSDTQYF. The J gene is TRBJ2-3, the V gene TRBV25-1; 14 positions match TRBD2. V gave up 8 bases and J gave up 4 bases; unmatched junction bases: 2. Germline values: CDR1 MGHDK, CDR2 SYGVNS. This CDR3 has 14 amino acids.